The 31 T cell receptor beta chains presented below share a single source sample, sequenced in a study of T cell responses to AZD1222 COVID-19 vaccine (dated by TCRdb to the early 2020s). Receptors were amplified or captured by the immunoSEQ multiplex PCR assay. TCRdb took over this immuneACCESS table, retaining in-frame rearrangements with V and J assigned. Such tables are incomplete; in checked studies, under half of the missing clones stem from an unresolved V gene, and the remainder is unexplained. The sample contains 100,000 to 150,000 clones, about 87% of them found a single time. The top ten clones comprise 8% to 13% of the sample. What this sample's time point label stands for: baseline before first vaccination. This specimen was peripheral blood, taken on day 0 of AZD1222 vaccination. These receptors originate from an adult in good health.

V and J are TRBV5-8 and TRBJ1-2; D unresolved. Germline lookup yields CDR1 SGHTS and CDR2 YDEGEE. Trimming cost V 0 bases and J 4 bases, with 7 bases left between them. CDR3 size: 13 residues. The CDR3 DNA sequence: TGTGCCAGCAGCTTGGGCGATTTCTATGGCTACACCTTC. Its translation: CASSLGDFYGYTF.

The genes are TRBV6-5 and TRBJ1-6; D may be TRBD1 (6 bases). The CDR3 consists of 14 residues. CDR1 is MNHEY and CDR2 is SVGAGI in the germline V gene. V dropped 4 bases and J dropped 5 bases, with 9 bases sitting between them. The CDR3 nucleotides read TGTGCCAGCAGTTGGGGACAAAATAATTCACCCCTCCACTTT. It translates to CASSWGQNNSPLHF.

J is TRBJ1-4 and V is TRBV5-1, with D possibly being TRBD1 (6 bases). The CDR3 spans 14 residues. V dropped 4 bases and J dropped 6 bases, with 13 bases sitting between them. Germline V CDR1 and CDR2: SGHRS, YFSETQ. In DNA form, the CDR3 reads TGCGCCAGCAGCGTCCAGGGGTTGGATGAAAAACTGTTTTTT. Translated: CASSVQGLDEKLFF.

This chain connects TRBV5-4 to TRBJ1-5, with D maybe TRBD1 (5 bases). This CDR3 spans 14 amino acids. Germline lookup yields CDR1 SGHNT and CDR2 YYREEE (reference sequence). V lost 4 bases and J lost 6, with 14 bases in between. CDR3 in amino acids: CASSEFGGSQPQHF. DNA of the CDR3: TGTGCCAGCAGCGAATTCGGGGGTAGTCAGCCCCAGCATTTT.

This clone was observed once. The chain's CDR3 is CASSLVGGTGSNEKLFF. Written as DNA, the CDR3 is TGTGCCAGCAGCTTAGTGGGGGGGACAGGTTCTAATGAAAAACTGTTTTTT. The rearrangement joins TRBV7-6 to TRBJ1-4; TRBD1 aligns across 8 bases. This CDR3 is 17 amino acids long. Losses at the gene ends were 1 base for V and 3 bases for J; bases not matched to a gene: 7. The germline V gene has CDR1 SGHVS and CDR2 FNYEAQ.

V is TRBV27 and J is TRBJ1-5; TRBD1 is a possible D gene (5 bases). The CDR3 length is 16 residues. The V gene's germline CDR1 is MNHEY and CDR2 SMNVEV (reference sequence). V shed 5 bases and J shed 3 bases, with 17 bases lying between them. CDR3 sequence reads: CASSPSGGEVNQPQHF. CDR3 in DNA: TGTGCCAGCAGTCCTTCGGGGGGGGAGGTCAATCAGCCCCAGCATTTT.

This sequence joins TRBV21-1 and TRBJ2-7; the table's TRBD1 call for D was not verified on the DNA. TRBV21-1 is reported as a pseudogene. There are 18 residues in the CDR3. The DNA of the CDR3 is TGTGCCAGCAGCAAAGCGCCGGGACATACAGTCTCCTACGTCGAGCAGTACTTC. Its translation is CASSKAPGHTVSYVEQYF.

This clone has only one observation. The chain joins TRBV7-2 to TRBJ2-6; TRBD1 aligns across 9 bases. Germline lookup yields CDR1 SGHTA and CDR2 FQGNSA. The CDR3 loop spans 18 amino acids. V dropped 3 bases and J dropped 0; count of bases not matched to a gene: 6. The CDR3 is CASSFDRGVISGANVLTF. In nucleotides, the CDR3 is TGTGCCAGCAGCTTTGACAGGGGGGTAATCTCTGGGGCCAACGTCCTGACTTTC.

CDR3 nucleotide sequence: TGTGCCAGCAGGACCGAGCGGGAGAAGTCGTACGAGCAGTACTTC. Its translation is CASRTEREKSYEQYF. The chain has TRBV28 and TRBJ2-7; TRBD2 agrees at 8 bases. CDR1 and CDR2 from the germline V gene are MDHEN and SYDVKM. This CDR3 region has 15 residues. J was trimmed by 4 bases and V by 6 bases; bases with no gene match: 11.

The chain carries TRBV10-3 and TRBJ2-3; D might be TRBD1 (5 bases). The CDR3 totals 14 residues. Between the trimmed V and J ends, which lost 0 bases and 5 bases, there was a span of 9 bases. CDR1 is ENHRY, CDR2 SYGVKD, per germline. The CDR3, as DNA: TGTGCCATCAGTGAGTCGGCCCAGGGAGATACGCAGTATTTT. Residues: CAISESAQGDTQYF.

This sequence joins TRBV3-1 (or the pseudogene TRBV3-2) and TRBJ1-4, with 7 bases fitting TRBD1. J lost 2 bases, V lost 7 bases, and 13 bases had no gene match. Germline values: CDR1 LGHDT, CDR2 YNNKEL (reference sequence). The CDR3 loop spans 17 amino acids. CDR3 in DNA: TGTGCCAGCACGCTAAAAGACCCGGGACAGACTAATGAAAAACTGTTTTTT. Translating gives CASTLKDPGQTNEKLFF.

This clone was counted only a few times. V gene TRBV19 combines with J gene TRBJ2-1; D call uncertain. Germline V gives CDR1 LNHDA, CDR2 SQIVND (reference sequence). The CDR3 contains 11 residues. V was pared by 8 bases and J by 1 base, with 3 bases between. CDR3 residues: CASSSYNEQFF. CDR3 nucleotide sequence: TGTGCCAGTTCGTCCTACAATGAGCAGTTCTTC.

The V and J genes are TRBV5-1 and TRBJ2-3; D ambiguous. With 0 bases removed from V and 8 bases from J, the gap between germline ends came to 25 bases. Germline V gene sequence: CDR1 SGHRS, CDR2 YFSETQ. The CDR3 is 18 residues long. The CDR3 DNA reads TGCGCCAGCAGCTTGGAGGTTGTCAGCCCAAAACTCTCGGGTACGCAGTATTTT. Protein: CASSLEVVSPKLSGTQYF. Drawing the rest from reference TRBV5-1 and TRBJ2-3, the complete variable domain is KAGVTQTPRYLIKTRGQQVTLSCSPISGHRSVSWYQQTPGQGLQFLFEYFSETQRNKGNFPGRFSGRQFSNSRSEMNVSTLELGDSALYLCASSLEVVSPKLSGTQYFGPGTRLTVL.

This CDR3 reads CASSPRQNPTYEQYF. In nucleotides, the CDR3 is TGTGCCAGCAGCCCCCGTCAAAACCCAACCTACGAGCAGTACTTC. The chain carries TRBV7-9 and TRBJ2-7; D is uncertain. CDR3 size: 15 residues. V lost 5 bases and J lost 2, with 16 bases in between. Per germline, CDR1 SEHNR and CDR2 FQNEAQ (reference sequence).

V is TRBV20-1 and J is TRBJ2-5; D may be TRBD2 (5 bases). The V gene lost 6 bases and the J gene lost 4 bases, with 15 bases spanning the gap. CDR1 and CDR2 (germline): DFQATT, SNEGSKA (reference sequence). The CDR3 consists of 13 residues. The CDR3 sequence is CSASLSSPETQYF. The CDR3 nucleotides read TGCAGTGCAAGTCTCTCTAGCCCAGAGACCCAGTACTTC.

This sequence joins TRBV5-8 and TRBJ2-7, with D unclear. V was trimmed by 4 bases and J by 0 bases, leaving 14 bases between them. CDR1 and CDR2 (germline): SGHTS, YDEGEE. The CDR3 is 15 amino acids. This chain's CDR3 is CASSHHRPSSYEQYF. DNA of the CDR3: TGTGCCAGCAGCCACCATAGACCGAGCTCCTACGAGCAGTACTTC.

This clone has more than one count but fewer than ten. The rearrangement uses TRBV11-2 and TRBJ2-7; D call uncertain. With 0 bases removed from V and 7 bases from J, the gap between germline ends came to 13 bases. The CDR3 covers 14 residues. Looked up from germline, CDR1 is SGHAT and CDR2 is FQNNGV. The CDR3 coding sequence is TGTGCCAGCAGCTTAGATGTTGGGCAGTGGGAGCAGTACTTC. Amino acid sequence: CASSLDVGQWEQYF.

The chain recombines TRBV5-6 with TRBJ2-7; 11 bases fit TRBD2. The CDR3 is 14 amino acids. Germline CDR1 is SGHDT and CDR2 is YYEEEE. Trimming at V came to 4 bases and at J to 4 bases, leaving 4 bases not matched to a gene. CDR3 DNA sequence: TGTGCCAGCAGCGCGTGGACTAGCGGGTACGAGCAGTACTTC. It specifies CASSAWTSGYEQYF.

This clone is a singleton in its sample. CDR3 bases: TGTGCCAGCAGTGAAGTGGTTCGGTCTCAGCCCCAGCATTTT. It codes for CASSEVVRSQPQHF. The rearrangement joins TRBV2 to TRBJ1-5; no reliable D call. The V end lost 1 base, the J end lost 6 bases, and 10 bases lay between the germline ends. This CDR3 is built from 14 residues. Per the germline V gene, CDR1 is SNHLY and CDR2 is FYNNEI. Based on the CDR3 plus reference TRBV2 and TRBJ1-5, the full variable domain is EPEVTQTPSHQVTQMGQEVILRCVPISNHLYFYWYRQILGQKVEFLVSFYNNEISEKSEIFDDQFSVERPDGSNFTLKIRSTKLEDSAMYFCASSEVVRSQPQHFGDGTRLSIL.

This clone was observed a single time. V gene TRBV19 combines with J gene TRBJ2-2, with D possibly matching TRBD1 (7 bases). Trimming left V 2 bases short and J 7 bases short, with 14 bases between. Germline V gene sequence: CDR1 LNHDA, CDR2 SQIVND (reference sequence). There are 15 residues in the CDR3. Here the CDR3 reads CASSINRGGDGELFF. CDR3 sequence (DNA): TGTGCCAGTAGTATAAACAGGGGAGGTGACGGGGAGCTGTTTTTT. The entire variable domain, with the rest obtained from reference TRBV19 and TRBJ2-2, is as follows: DGGITQSPKYLFRKEGQNVTLSCEQNLNHDAMYWYRQDPGQGLRLIYYSQIVNDFQKGDIAEGYSVSREKKESFPLTVTSAQKNPTAFYLCASSINRGGDGELFFGEGSRLTVL.

The chain combines TRBV10-3 with TRBJ1-5; D remains ambiguous. The CDR3 consists of 16 residues. Germline lookup yields CDR1 ENHRY and CDR2 SYGVKD. Deletions cut 2 bases from V and 3 bases from J, with 14 bases between. The CDR3: CAISEQAARSNQPQHF. The CDR3 coding sequence is TGTGCCATCAGTGAGCAGGCAGCCCGATCCAATCAGCCCCAGCATTTT.

The genes are TRBV19 and TRBJ2-1; 8 bases agree with TRBD2. V gave up 5 bases and J gave up 2 bases; unmatched junction bases: 8. The CDR3 covers 16 residues. Germline V gene data show CDR1 as LNHDA and CDR2 as SQIVND (reference sequence). The CDR3 here is CASSPIIAGPYNEQFF. The CDR3 DNA reads as TGTGCCAGTAGTCCGATAATAGCGGGACCCTACAATGAGCAGTTCTTC.

The DNA of the CDR3 is TGTGCCAGTGGACAGCTGAGTAACACTGAAGCTTTCTTT. It yields the protein CASGQLSNTEAFF. The chain carries TRBV19 and TRBJ1-1; possibly TRBD1 for D (6 bases). V lost 8 bases to trimming and J lost 2 bases, with 12 bases between them. Germline CDR1 and CDR2: LNHDA and SQIVND (reference sequence). This CDR3 region has 13 residues.

The chain uses TRBV5-8 and TRBJ2-1; D not certain. V shed 4 bases and J shed 10 bases, with 15 bases lying between them. The CDR3 is 13 amino acids. Germline V gives CDR1 SGHTS, CDR2 YDEGEE. The CDR3 reads CASSRDRKSEQFF. The CDR3, as DNA: TGTGCCAGCAGCCGTGACCGCAAAAGCGAGCAGTTCTTC. The full variable domain, its missing parts supplied by reference TRBV5-8 and TRBJ2-1, is EAGVTQSPTHLIKTRGQQATLRCSPISGHTSVYWYQQALGLGLQFLLWYDEGEERNRGNFPPRFSGRQFPNYSSELNVNALELEDSALYLCASSRDRKSEQFFGPGTRLTVL.

This rearrangement joins TRBV27 to TRBJ2-1; the D is unclear. Germline CDR1 and CDR2: MNHEY and SMNVEV (reference sequence). The CDR3 runs 12 residues. Between the trimmed V and J ends, which lost 6 bases and 6 bases, there was a span of 9 bases. The CDR3 is CASSPHLNEQFF. In DNA, the CDR3 is TGTGCCAGCAGCCCACACCTCAATGAGCAGTTCTTC.

This clone was detected once. The genes are TRBV4-2 and TRBJ2-7, with 9 positions matching TRBD2. Germline V gene sequence: CDR1 LGHNA, CDR2 YNFKEQ. Trimming removed 0 bases from V and 1 base from J; junction bases left unmatched: 10. The CDR3 has 18 residues. CDR3 nucleotide sequence: TGTGCCAGCAGCCAAGATCGTTGGGCGGGAGGGGTTTCCTACGAGCAGTACTTC. As protein: CASSQDRWAGGVSYEQYF.

This clone came up once. In DNA, the CDR3 is TGTGCCAGCAGCGGGACAGCCCAAGAGACCCAGTACTTC. Protein: CASSGTAQETQYF. The chain couples TRBV9 to TRBJ2-5; tentatively, D is TRBD1 (6 bases). This CDR3 is built from 13 residues. Germline-derived CDR1 and CDR2 are SGDLS and YYNGEE. The V end was cut by 3 bases, the J end by 1 base, with 7 bases between.

This CDR3 is CSVAGGGYGYTF. The CDR3 coding sequence is TGCAGCGTTGCCGGGGGGGGCTATGGCTACACCTTC. J is TRBJ1-2 and V is TRBV29-1; perhaps TRBD1 as D (5 bases). Germline lookup yields CDR1 SQVTM and CDR2 ANQGSEA. This CDR3 spans 12 amino acids. Trimming cost V 4 bases and J 4 bases, with 10 bases left between them. Together with reference TRBV29-1 and TRBJ1-2, the CDR3 gives the full variable domain: SAVISQKPSRDICQRGTSLTIQCQVDSQVTMMFWYRQQPGQSLTLIATANQGSEATYESGFVIDKFPISRPNLTFSTLTVSNMSPEDSSIYLCSVAGGGYGYTFGSGTRLTVV.

The J gene is TRBJ2-2, the V gene TRBV9, with 10 bases aligning to TRBD2. The CDR3 length is 15 residues. Germline V CDR1 and CDR2: SGDLS, YYNGEE. V dropped 3 bases and J dropped 9; count of bases not matched to a gene: 8. In DNA form, the CDR3 reads TGTGCCAGCAGCGCCTCTAGCGGGAGTGTCTGGGAGCTGTTTTTT. Translation gives CASSASSGSVWELFF.

The chain combines TRBV6-6 with TRBJ2-7; D gene ambiguous. Germline CDR1 and CDR2: MNHNY and SVGAGI (reference sequence). V lost 11 bases and J 4 bases, leaving 15 bases between the germline ends. The CDR3 covers 12 residues. The DNA of the CDR3 is TGTGCCGCCTCCGGTCTCCTGTACGAGCAGTACTTC. It translates to CAASGLLYEQYF.

CDR3 nucleotide sequence: TGTGCCAGCAGCCAAGCTGGGATCAGGGTGGGGGGCTACACCTTC. It translates to CASSQAGIRVGGYTF. V gene TRBV11-2 combines with J gene TRBJ1-2; possibly TRBD1 for D (5 bases). Germline V gene sequence: CDR1 SGHAT, CDR2 FQNNGV. V was shortened by 5 bases and J by 8 bases, with 21 bases between the two germline ends. This CDR3 is built from 15 residues.